Each of the 24 T cell receptor beta chains below was sequenced from the same sample in a study of CD8 T cells in Susac syndrome. Roughly 0.45 to 1 ug RNA was reverse transcribed with random hexamers. TCRdb recomputed calls from the immunoSEQ multiplex PCR reads with MiXCR, one row per CDR3 protein. The profile shows 160,000 or so distinct CDR3 sequences, less than 95% of them singletons. Source material: CD4+ T cells from PBMCs. These receptors originate from a human donor with multiple sclerosis.

This rearrangement joins TRBV18 to TRBJ2-3; D gene uncertain. V was clipped by 6 bases and J by 0 bases, with 7 bases between them. This CDR3 has 13 residues. Germline loops: CDR1 KGHSH, CDR2 LQKENI. This chain's CDR3 is CASSPTSTDTQYF. The CDR3 DNA reads TGTGCCAGCTCGCCCACAAGCACAGATACGCAGTATTTT.

The J gene is TRBJ2-6, the V gene TRBV27; D may match TRBD1 or TRBD2 (6 bases each). Germline V gene sequence: CDR1 MNHEY, CDR2 SMNVEV (reference sequence). This CDR3 region has 16 residues. V was pared by 10 bases and J by 1 base, with 17 bases between. CDR3: CATSRGRQSGANVLTF. Here the CDR3 DNA reads TGTGCCACCAGCCGGGGGCGTCAATCTGGGGCCAACGTCCTGACTTTC.

The chain is built from TRBV30 and TRBJ1-5; D might be TRBD1 (5 bases). The CDR3 extends over 15 amino acids. Trimming shortened V by 2 bases and J by 5 bases, and 16 bases separated the two germline ends. Germline lookup yields CDR1 GTSNPN and CDR2 SVGIG (reference sequence). The CDR3 sequence is CAWSLGGGTYQPQHF. The DNA of the CDR3 is TGTGCCTGGAGTTTAGGTGGAGGGACGTATCAGCCCCAGCATTTT. The full variable domain, completed using reference TRBV30 and TRBJ1-5, is SQTIHQWPATLVQPVGSPLSLECTVEGTSNPNLYWYRQAAGRGLQLLFYSVGIGQISSEVPQNLSASRPQDRQFILSSKKLLLSDSGFYLCAWSLGGGTYQPQHFGDGTRLSIL.

The chain couples TRBV2 to TRBJ1-1, with 7 bases aligning to TRBD1. This CDR3 has 12 residues. The ends lost 9 bases at V and 1 base at J; junction bases unmatched: 2. Germline V CDR1 and CDR2: SNHLY, FYNNEI. The CDR3 DNA reads TGTGCCAGACAGGGGTCGAACACTGAAGCTTTCTTT. It yields the protein CARQGSNTEAFF. The full variable domain, in which reference TRBV2 and TRBJ1-1 provide the parts outside the CDR3, is EPEVTQTPSHQVTQMGQEVILRCVPISNHLYFYWYRQILGQKVEFLVSFYNNEISEKSEIFDDQFSVERPDGSNFTLKIRSTKLEDSAMYFCARQGSNTEAFFGQGTRLTVV.

The chain carries TRBV2 and TRBJ2-2, with D uncertain. This CDR3 spans 12 amino acids. Germline-derived CDR1 and CDR2 are SNHLY and FYNNEI. V was cut by 2 bases and J by 9 bases, with 7 bases left in between. The CDR3 spells CASSESNRELFF. The CDR3 DNA follows: TGTGCCAGCAGTGAATCGAACCGGGAGCTGTTTTTT. Full variable domain (remainder filled in from reference TRBV2 and TRBJ2-2): EPEVTQTPSHQVTQMGQEVILRCVPISNHLYFYWYRQILGQKVEFLVSFYNNEISEKSEIFDDQFSVERPDGSNFTLKIRSTKLEDSAMYFCASSESNRELFFGEGSRLTVL.

J is TRBJ1-1 and V is TRBV4-1; 9 bases fit TRBD1. Germline loops: CDR1 MGHRA, CDR2 YSYEKL. CDR3 length: 18 amino acids. V shed 1 base and J 0 bases; nucleotides not matched to a gene: 9. The chain's CDR3 is CASSQALGQGFLNTEAFF. CDR3 nucleotides: TGCGCCAGCAGCCAAGCGTTGGGACAGGGTTTCTTGAACACTGAAGCTTTCTTT.

This clonotype showed up just once. This chain joins TRBV15 and TRBJ2-4; no clear D. Germline loops: CDR1 LNHNV, CDR2 YYDKDF (reference sequence). The V end lost 4 bases, the J end lost 5 bases, and 18 bases lay between the germline ends. The CDR3 has 16 amino acids. This chain's CDR3 is CATSIYGLTTQNIQYF. The CDR3 DNA is TGTGCCACCAGCATTTACGGGTTGACAACCCAAAACATTCAGTACTTC.

This rearrangement joins TRBV5-4 to TRBJ2-2; 9 bases are a match to TRBD2. V dropped 0 bases and J dropped 5; count of bases not matched to a gene: 5. Germline V gives CDR1 SGHNT, CDR2 YYREEE (reference sequence). CDR3 length: 16 amino acids. CDR3 sequence reads: CASSLAAGGGTGELFF. CDR3 in DNA: TGTGCCAGCAGCTTGGCGGCGGGAGGGGGTACCGGGGAGCTGTTTTTT.

This chain connects TRBV4-1 to TRBJ2-1, with D unclear. The CDR3 consists of 16 residues. The V end lost 4 bases, the J end lost 0 bases, and 13 bases lay between the germline ends. Germline V gene data show CDR1 as MGHRA and CDR2 as YSYEKL. The CDR3 loop is CASSPPPTASYNEQFF. DNA of the CDR3: TGCGCCAGCAGCCCCCCCCCTACGGCCTCCTACAATGAGCAGTTCTTC.

V gene TRBV6-2 or TRBV6-3 combines with J gene TRBJ2-7; D unresolved. In germline, CDR1 is MNHEY, CDR2 SVGEGT. The CDR3 extends over 14 amino acids. The V and J ends lost 2 bases and 0 bases respectively, with 8 bases between them. The CDR3 sequence is CASSYQFSSYEQYF. CDR3 bases: TGTGCCAGCAGTTACCAGTTTAGCTCCTACGAGCAGTACTTC.

This clonotype was seen once. V is TRBV5-1 and J is TRBJ2-1; D is ambiguous. The CDR3 has 11 amino acids. The V end was cut by 3 bases, the J end by 13 bases, with 11 bases between. Germline loops: CDR1 SGHRS, CDR2 YFSETQ. The CDR3 DNA sequence: TGCGCCAGCAGCTCCTACCAAATTCAGTTCTTC. This sequence encodes CASSSYQIQFF.

V is TRBV19 and J is TRBJ2-3; unclear D gene. There are 13 residues in the CDR3. Trimming took 0 bases from V and 7 from J, leaving 8 bases between them. Germline V gives CDR1 LNHDA, CDR2 SQIVND (reference sequence). CDR3 region: CASSIDGAHTQYF. CDR3 nucleotide sequence: TGTGCCAGTAGTATAGATGGAGCCCATACGCAGTATTTT.

The V call is TRBV29-1, the J call TRBJ1-1, with 7 positions matching TRBD1. CDR1 is SQVTM, CDR2 ANQGSEA, per germline. The CDR3 spans 15 residues. V was pared by 0 bases and J by 1 base, with 5 bases of the junction left unmatched. The CDR3 here is CSVEEGQPPNTEAFF. For the CDR3, the DNA is TGCAGCGTTGAAGAGGGACAGCCACCGAACACTGAAGCTTTCTTT.

The rearrangement uses TRBV18 and TRBJ2-3; no firm D call. V dropped 2 bases and J dropped 5 bases, with 14 bases sitting between them. The length of the CDR3 is 15 residues. Germline V gives CDR1 KGHSH, CDR2 LQKENI. The CDR3 region is CASSPAASVGDTQYF. Here the CDR3 DNA reads TGTGCCAGCTCACCAGCCGCGTCGGTCGGAGATACGCAGTATTTT.

This clonotype is a singleton in its sample. The chain has TRBV6-2 or TRBV6-3 and TRBJ2-7; TRBD1 matches 8 bases. V was pared by 6 bases and J by 5 bases, with 6 bases of the junction left unmatched. CDR1 and CDR2 from the germline V gene are MNHEY and SVGEGT. This CDR3 contains 13 residues. The CDR3 region is CASRRTGTHEQYF. CDR3 nucleotide sequence: TGTGCCAGCAGACGGACAGGGACCCACGAGCAGTACTTC.

V is TRBV6-2 or TRBV6-3 and J is TRBJ1-5; 7 bases agree with TRBD1. The length of the CDR3 is 18 residues. J was trimmed by 2 bases and V by 5 bases; bases with no gene match: 15. Looked up from germline, CDR1 is MNHEY and CDR2 is SVGEGT. In DNA, the CDR3 is TGTGCCAGCAGTACGACAGGGTCTGGATATTGGGGCAATCAGCCCCAGCATTTT. Protein product: CASSTTGSGYWGNQPQHF.

This clonotype was found a few times. The chain employs TRBV3-1 and TRBJ2-5, with D possibly called TRBD1 or TRBD2 (6 bases each). V lost 7 bases to trimming and J lost 2 bases, with 17 bases between them. CDR1 is LGHDT, CDR2 YNNKEL, per germline (reference sequence). The CDR3 covers 15 residues. The CDR3 sequence: CASTYGGTNQETQYF. DNA of the CDR3: TGTGCCAGCACCTACGGCGGGACAAATCAAGAGACCCAGTACTTC.

In this sample, this clonotype turned up once. V is TRBV29-1 and J is TRBJ2-7, with TRBD1 identical over 8 bases. This CDR3 spans 11 amino acids. V gave up 7 bases and J gave up 3 bases; unmatched junction bases: 2. CDR1 and CDR2 from the germline V gene are SQVTM and ANQGSEA. The CDR3 protein is CSAGQGYEQYF. The CDR3 DNA sequence: TGCAGCGCAGGACAGGGCTACGAGCAGTACTTC.

The chain employs TRBV11-2 and TRBJ2-7; D is undetermined. The germline V gene has CDR1 SGHAT and CDR2 FQNNGV. The length of the CDR3 is 14 residues. Trimming removed 3 bases at V and 0 bases at J, with 9 bases between. This chain's CDR3 is CASSFERISYEQYF. CDR3 DNA: TGTGCCAGCAGCTTTGAACGGATCTCCTACGAGCAGTACTTC.

The chain recombines TRBV5-6 with TRBJ1-5, with 7 positions matching TRBD1. Trimming at V came to 4 bases and at J to 2 bases, leaving 12 bases not matched to a gene. In germline, CDR1 is SGHDT, CDR2 YYEEEE. The CDR3 loop spans 17 amino acids. The DNA of the CDR3 is TGTGCCAGCAGCCGCCGGACAGGTTGGATTGGCAATCAGCCCCAGCATTTT. This sequence encodes CASSRRTGWIGNQPQHF.

V and J are TRBV18 and TRBJ1-2; D possibly corresponds to TRBD1 (6 bases). This CDR3 contains 15 residues. Trimming removed 4 bases from V and 4 bases from J, with 16 bases in between. The germline CDR1 and CDR2 sequences are KGHSH and LQKENI. This CDR3 is CASSLSARGGYGYTF. CDR3 bases: TGTGCCAGCTCACTGTCCGCCAGGGGTGGCTATGGCTACACCTTC. Full variable domain (remainder filled in from reference TRBV18 and TRBJ1-2): NAGVMQNPRHLVRRRGQEARLRCSPMKGHSHVYWYRQLPEEGLKFMVYLQKENIIDESGMPKERFSAEFPKEGPSILRIQQVVRGDSAAYFCASSLSARGGYGYTFGSGTRLTVV.

This clonotype was counted a few times. The genes are TRBV25-1 and TRBJ2-2, with 8 bases fitting TRBD1. This CDR3 spans 15 amino acids. Trimming took 6 bases from V and 4 from J; bases not matched to a gene: 7. Germline CDR1 and CDR2: MGHDK and SYGVNS. The chain's CDR3 is CASSAQGAATGELFF. CDR3 DNA sequence: TGTGCCAGCAGCGCTCAGGGGGCGGCCACCGGGGAGCTGTTTTTT.

V and J are TRBV29-1 and TRBJ1-2; 10 nucleotides align to TRBD1. The ends lost 6 bases at V and 6 bases at J; junction bases unmatched: 7. There are 13 residues in the CDR3. CDR1 SQVTM and CDR2 ANQGSEA come from the germline V gene. The CDR3 DNA follows: TGCAGCGTAGCCTACGGGACAGGGGATGGCTACACCTTC. Protein product: CSVAYGTGDGYTF.

This sequence joins TRBV20-1 and TRBJ2-1, with a possible D match to TRBD2 (6 bases). The germline V gene encodes CDR1 DFQATT and CDR2 SNEGSKA (reference sequence). CDR3 size: 14 residues. Trimming removed 5 bases from V and 4 bases from J, with 15 bases in between. The CDR3 sequence is CSASGLMGYNEQFF. The CDR3 DNA reads TGCAGTGCTTCGGGACTTATGGGGTACAATGAGCAGTTCTTC.